This TCR beta chain appears in the sequencing data of a study of shared clonotypes between healthy human individuals. Per germline, CDR1 SGHRS and CDR2 YFSETQ. This CDR3 spans 13 amino acids. Trimming shortened V by 0 bases and J by 3 bases, and 6 bases separated the two germline ends. The assay was immunoSEQ multiplex PCR, and TCRdb's table has in-frame clones only and misses some. Here the sample spans 500,000 to 650,000 clones, around 78% being singletons. This clone was seen ten or more times. The study drew its donors from healthy HIV-negative adults without recent acute infections or vaccinations. Adult Caucasians living in Nashville, Tennessee made up all of the donors.

The sequence was obtained from a woman between 40 and 50 years old in good health. Some clones in this sample may be carry-over from other donors' samples. This sequence joins TRBV5-1 and TRBJ1-1, with D perhaps matching TRBD1 (6 bases). The material sequenced was PBMCs. The chain's CDR3 is CASSLDRDTEAFF. The CDR3 region has the DNA TGCGCCAGCAGCTTGGACAGGGACACTGAAGCTTTCTTT.